The T cell receptor (beta chain) described here comes from a study of T cells expressing NK-cell markers. General study points: Dominant NKG2C+ clonotypes in five to seven donors made up about 1.0-7.0% of CD8+ T cells.

Comment on this clonotype: The target antigen is unknown.

CDR1 and CDR2 from the germline V gene are SGHAT and FQDESV (reference sequence). There are 14 residues in the CDR3. TCRdb reprocessed the 5' RACE reads; each CDR3 protein has one entry and no DNA is given. The table for this sample gives hundreds of thousands of distinct CDR3 sequences. The specimen was blood T cells: a sorted CD56 or NKG2C T cell subset, CD4+ or CD8+ T cells, or bulk PBMC T cells (not recorded which). The chain links TRBV11-1 to TRBJ2-7; TCRdb's assignment of TRBD2 cannot be checked, as there is no DNA. The receptor was isolated from a woman between 18 and 69 years old in good health. The CDR3 is CASSRGTYVYEQYF.